Shown below are 16 T cell receptor beta chains from a single sample sequenced in a study of OX40 agonist ivuxolimab in advanced cancers. Clones were sequenced by immunoSEQ multiplex PCR, and TCRdb holds only the in-frame ones, with some missing. The top ten clones hold roughly 1.4% of a sample with tens of thousands of clones, around nine tenths of them seen once. The sample consisted of CD4+ or CD8+ T cells sorted from blood, taken in a trial of the OX40 agonist ivuxolimab. These TCRs come from an adult with an advanced solid tumor such as melanoma, head and neck, liver or kidney cancer.

CDR3 nucleotides: TGTGCCAGTAGTCCCCCAGGACAGGGAGGCACCTTC. It yields the protein CASSPPGQGGTF. The chain couples TRBV19 to TRBJ1-2; 8 bases fit TRBD1. Germline loops: CDR1 LNHDA, CDR2 SQIVND (reference sequence). V gave up 5 bases and J gave up 13 bases; unmatched junction bases: 9. The CDR3 runs to 12 residues.

The chain combines TRBV28 with TRBJ1-2, with D tentatively TRBD1 (6 bases). V lost 2 bases and J 8 bases, leaving 18 bases between the germline ends. The CDR3 totals 15 residues. Germline V gene sequence: CDR1 MDHEN, CDR2 SYDVKM. CDR3 amino acids: CASSLEVVQGGGYTF. The CDR3 DNA sequence: TGTGCCAGCAGTTTAGAAGTGGTACAGGGCGGAGGCTACACCTTC.

The rearrangement links TRBV7-9 to TRBJ1-4; D unclear. V dropped 3 bases and J dropped 8 bases, with 13 bases sitting between them. The CDR3 runs 14 residues. Germline loops: CDR1 SEHNR, CDR2 FQNEAQ (reference sequence). The CDR3 loop is CASSFSMGGEKLFF. CDR3 coding DNA: TGTGCCAGCAGCTTTAGCATGGGTGGAGAAAAACTGTTTTTT.

This clone was picked up a small number of times. The V gene is TRBV7-2, the J gene TRBJ1-6; TRBD1 matches 11 bases. The CDR3 sequence is 15 residues long. Trimming took 3 bases from V and 10 from J; bases not matched to a gene: 5. Germline V lookup: CDR1 SGHTA, CDR2 FQGNSA. The CDR3 spells CASSLWTGGNSPLHF. CDR3 nucleotides: TGTGCCAGCAGCTTGTGGACAGGGGGCAACTCACCCCTCCACTTT. Full variable domain (outside the CDR3, taken from reference TRBV7-2 and TRBJ1-6): GAGVSQSPSNKVTEKGKDVELRCDPISGHTALYWYRQSLGQGLEFLIYFQGNSAPDKSGLPSDRFSAERTGGSVSTLTIQRTQQEDSAVYLCASSLWTGGNSPLHFGNGTRLTVT.

The count of this clone is one. This chain uses TRBV4-3 with TRBJ2-3; the match to TRBD2 covers 11 bases. This CDR3 is built from 16 residues. CDR1 and CDR2 (germline): LGHNA, YSLEER. J was trimmed by 5 bases and V by 1 base; bases with no gene match: 5. CDR3 residues: CASSQVAGGQRDTQYF. Here the CDR3 DNA reads TGCGCCAGCAGCCAAGTAGCGGGGGGGCAGAGAGATACGCAGTATTTT.

V is TRBV11-3 and J is TRBJ2-2, with D possibly being TRBD1 or TRBD2 (6 bases each). CDR3 size: 15 residues. In germline, CDR1 is SGHNT, CDR2 YENEEA. V lost 4 bases and J 1 base, leaving 10 bases between the germline ends. The DNA of the CDR3 is TGTGCCAGCAGCTCCGGGGGCCTGAACACCGGGGAGCTGTTTTTT. Translating it yields CASSSGGLNTGELFF.

This clone was found a few times. The J gene is TRBJ1-4, the V gene TRBV4-3, with D uncertain. This CDR3 contains 15 residues. The germline V gene encodes CDR1 LGHNA and CDR2 YSLEER. Trimming removed 0 bases from V and 5 bases from J, with 10 bases in between. CDR3 amino acids: CASSQDLEENEKLFF. The CDR3 bases are TGCGCCAGCAGCCAAGATCTGGAGGAGAATGAAAAACTGTTTTTT.

This chain uses TRBV14 with TRBJ2-2; D gene uncertain. From germline, CDR1 is SGHDN and CDR2 FVKESK. The CDR3 length is 15 residues. V gave up 0 bases and J gave up 6 bases, with 11 bases separating them. This chain's CDR3 is CASSQDAPGSGELFF. The CDR3 bases are TGTGCCAGCAGCCAAGATGCGCCTGGATCCGGGGAGCTGTTTTTT.

CDR3 in amino acids: CASRVGDNSPLHF. CDR3 coding DNA: TGCGCCAGCAGGGTCGGTGATAATTCACCCCTCCACTTT. The V call is TRBV5-1, the J call TRBJ1-6; D ambiguous. The CDR3 is 13 amino acids. Germline V lookup: CDR1 SGHRS, CDR2 YFSETQ. V was shortened by 5 bases and J by 5 bases, with 8 bases between the two germline ends.

The chain joins TRBV6-1 to TRBJ1-1; D gene uncertain. Looked up from germline, CDR1 is MNHNS and CDR2 is SASEGT. Trimming stripped 2 bases from V and 0 bases from J, with 4 bases between. The CDR3 extends over 13 amino acids. In DNA, the CDR3 is TGTGCCAGCAGTGAATACATGAACACTGAAGCTTTCTTT. Translated: CASSEYMNTEAFF.

The rearrangement joins TRBV5-1 to TRBJ2-1; 8 bases match TRBD1. The CDR3 sequence is 15 residues long. V lost 7 bases, J lost 7 bases, and 13 bases stayed unmatched. Germline loops: CDR1 SGHRS, CDR2 YFSETQ. DNA of the CDR3: TGCGCCAGCTCCCGTTCAGGGGGCGCGTTAAATGAGCAGTTCTTC. Residues: CASSRSGGALNEQFF.

This chain links TRBV5-1 with TRBJ2-3; D may be TRBD1 (6 bases). V lost 1 base to trimming and J lost 4 bases, with 10 bases between them. The CDR3 runs to 14 residues. Germline CDR1 reads SGHRS; CDR2 reads YFSETQ. CDR3 region: CASSLHEGADTQYF. As DNA, the CDR3 is TGCGCCAGCAGCTTGCATGAGGGGGCAGATACGCAGTATTTT.

The chain has TRBV30 and TRBJ1-1; D gene unclear. The germline gives CDR1 GTSNPN, CDR2 SVGIG (reference sequence). This CDR3 has 14 residues. Trimming stripped 2 bases from V and 0 bases from J, with 10 bases between. CDR3: CAWSQNRMNTEAFF. CDR3 nucleotides: TGTGCCTGGAGTCAGAACAGAATGAACACTGAAGCTTTCTTT.

The chain couples TRBV7-2 to TRBJ1-5, with D possibly matching TRBD1 (5 bases). V lost 4 bases, J lost 5 bases, and 9 bases lay in between. Germline lookup yields CDR1 SGHTA and CDR2 FQGNSA. The CDR3 spans 13 residues. The CDR3 DNA reads as TGTGCCAGCAGCTGGGACGGCGATCAGCCCCAGCATTTT. It yields the protein CASSWDGDQPQHF.

This clone was counted only a few times. The V and J genes are TRBV4-1 and TRBJ2-7, with D perhaps TRBD1 or TRBD2 (6 bases each). The CDR3 contains 15 residues. Germline V lookup: CDR1 MGHRA, CDR2 YSYEKL. The V end lost 4 bases, the J end lost 2 bases, and 15 bases lay between the germline ends. CDR3 loop: CASSRVEGVPYEQYF. As DNA, the CDR3 is TGCGCCAGCAGCCGGGTGGAGGGGGTGCCCTACGAGCAGTACTTC.

As regards this clone: An end of the junction does not agree with germline; a read error may underlie this. This chain uses TRBV7-7 with TRBJ2-5; no definite D call. CDR3 size: 12 residues. The V gene's germline CDR1 is SSHAT and CDR2 FNYEAQ (reference sequence). Here the CDR3 reads CASSRVGETQYF. The CDR3 DNA is TGTGCTAGCAGCCGGGTCGGAGAGACCCAGTACTTC.